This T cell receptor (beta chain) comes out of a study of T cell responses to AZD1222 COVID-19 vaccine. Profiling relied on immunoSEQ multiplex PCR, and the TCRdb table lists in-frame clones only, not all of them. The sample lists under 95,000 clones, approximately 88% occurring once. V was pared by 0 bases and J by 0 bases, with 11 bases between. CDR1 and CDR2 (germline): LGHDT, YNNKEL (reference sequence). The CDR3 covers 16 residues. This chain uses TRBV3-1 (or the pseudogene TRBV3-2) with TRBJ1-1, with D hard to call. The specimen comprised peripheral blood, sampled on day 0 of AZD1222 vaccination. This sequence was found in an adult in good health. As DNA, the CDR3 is TGTGCCAGCAGCCAAGAAAGGCGACCTATGAACACTGAAGCTTTCTTT. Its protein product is CASSQERRPMNTEAFF.